The rows below give T cell receptor beta chains drawn from one sample of a study of PD-L1 blockade in urothelial cancer. Clones were sequenced by immunoSEQ multiplex PCR, and TCRdb holds only the in-frame ones, with some missing. The table includes about 36,000 clones, 84% detected once. The starting material was PBMCs, obtained around atezolizumab (anti-PD-L1) treatment. These receptors all come from a middle-aged man with urothelial cancer. Both conserved end residues are part of each CDR3. The order of the fields is clone size, J gene, D gene, V gene, CDR3 length, CDR3 DNA, CDR3 protein. D genes are given only for firm matches. Size is omitted from some rows. Given values are once, few, many or a class for expanded clones.

-	TRBJ2-7	TRBD2	TRBV27	15	TGTGCCAGCACCGATAAGACTAGCGGGAGTATACCGGAGTACTTC	CASTDKTSGSIPEYF
-	TRBJ2-1	TRBD1	TRBV7-2	16	TGTGCCAGCAGCCCCCAGGGGGCGGGGACCTACAATGAGCAGTTCTTC	CASSPQGAGTYNEQFF
-	TRBJ1-3	-	TRBV11-2	19	TGTGCCAGCAGCTTAGATTCCGGTAGGCAGGGGCCCTCTGGAAACACCATATATTTT	CASSLDSGRQGPSGNTIYF
-	TRBJ1-1	-	TRBV11-3	13	TGTGCCAGCAGCCCACACGAGAACACTGAAGCTTTCTTT	CASSPHENTEAFF
-	TRBJ2-3	TRBD2	TRBV19	17	TGTGCCAGTAGTGCCTACCTAGGGCGGGAGGCGACAGATACGCAGTATTTT	CASSAYLGREATDTQYF
-	TRBJ1-2	TRBD1	TRBV28	15	TGTGCCAGCAGTTTACGGAGACAGGGTAACTATGGCTACACCTTC	CASSLRRQGNYGYTF
-	TRBJ2-5	-	TRBV7-2	12	TGTGCCAGCAGAAGGGGAGGCGAGACCCAGTACTTC	CASRRGGETQYF
-	TRBJ2-2	TRBD2	TRBV29-1	14	TGCAGCGTTGGGACTAGCGGGTTAGGCGGGGAGCTGTTTTTT	CSVGTSGLGGELFF
-	TRBJ2-7	-	TRBV6-1	13	TGTGCCAGCAGTGAGGGCCCCTCCTACGAGCAGTACTTC	CASSEGPSYEQYF
-	TRBJ2-2	TRBD1	TRBV6-5	13	TGTGCCAGCAGCCGTGACAGGGCCGGGGAGCTGTTTTTT	CASSRDRAGELFF
-	TRBJ1-5	-	TRBV6-5	12	TGTGCCAGCAGGGGGGGGAGTCAGCCCCAGCATTTT	CASRGGSQPQHF
-	TRBJ2-5	-	TRBV19	15	TGTGCCAGTAGCAGGGTAGCGGCTTACCAAGAGACCCAGTACTTC	CASSRVAAYQETQYF
-	TRBJ2-2	-	TRBV29-1	15	TGCAGCGCCGGTAGCGGACTTTTGAAGACCGGGGAGCTGTTTTTT	CSAGSGLLKTGELFF
-	TRBJ2-7	TRBD1	TRBV28	14	TGTGCCAGCAGTTTGACAGGGCCAACCTACGAGCAGTACTTC	CASSLTGPTYEQYF
-	TRBJ2-7	-	TRBV25-1	11	TGTGCCAGCAGTCAGAACTACGAGCAGTACTTC	CASSQNYEQYF
-	TRBJ2-7	-	TRBV6-5	15	TGTGCCAGCAGTTACGGTGGAGGGACCCCCGGTGAGCAGTACTTC	CASSYGGGTPGEQYF
once	TRBJ1-2	-	TRBV29-1	13	TGCAGCGTTGTGGTAGGGGGTAGTGGCGGCTACACCTTC	CSVVVGGSGGYTF
-	TRBJ2-7	-	TRBV9	13	TGTGCCAGCAGCGTAGGGCCAGCCTACGAGCAGTACTTC	CASSVGPAYEQYF
-	TRBJ2-7	-	TRBV2	12	TGTGCCAGCGGATGGAGCGGCTACGAGCAGTACTTC	CASGWSGYEQYF